This is a list of T cell receptor beta chains from one sample in a study of cytomegalovirus exposure and HLA in healthy donors. Clones were read by immunoSEQ multiplex PCR, and TCRdb kept only the in-frame ones, dropping some. This sample carries 100,000 to 150,000 clones, about 71% of them seen once, and the ten largest clones take roughly 3.5%. Sample: PBMCs. These receptors were taken from a woman aged 45-65 years in good health and CMV-seronegative. Both conserved end residues are part of each CDR3. D genes are given only for firm matches. For some rows the clone size is stated as once, few or many, or as a class when expanded; others skip it.

>TRBV10-3|TRBJ2-5|TRBD1|-
CAISATGTGGRETQYF
TGTGCCATCAGTGCCACCGGGACAGGGGGACGGGAGACCCAGTACTTC
>TRBV11-3|TRBJ2-2|TRBD2|-
CASSLSGMNTGELFF
TGTGCCAGCAGCTTAAGCGGGATGAACACCGGGGAGCTGTTTTTT
>TRBV30|TRBJ1-1|-|-
CAWSEEGFAFF
TGTGCCTGGAGTGAAGAGGGATTTGCTTTCTTT
>TRBV7-3|TRBJ2-5|TRBD2|-
CASSGGLASETQYF
TGTGCCAGCAGTGGGGGACTAGCGAGTGAGACCCAGTACTTC
>TRBV28|TRBJ1-1|-|-
CASRQGGNTEAFF
TGTGCCAGCAGACAAGGGGGAAACACTGAAGCTTTCTTT
>TRBV4-1|TRBJ1-1|-|-
CASSQQVNTEAFF
TGCGCCAGCAGTCAACAGGTGAACACTGAAGCTTTCTTT
>TRBV14|TRBJ2-7|TRBD1|-
CASSQDPAPFGQGSEQYF
TGTGCCAGCAGCCAAGACCCCGCCCCTTTTGGACAGGGTAGCGAGCAGTACTTC
>TRBV6-5|TRBJ1-1|-|-
CASRRGQNTEAFF
TGTGCCAGCAGGCGCGGACAGAACACTGAAGCTTTCTTT
>TRBV7-9|TRBJ2-2|-|-
CSSRLTGELFF
TGTTCCAGCAGACTGACCGGGGAGCTGTTTTTT
>TRBV9|TRBJ2-6|-|-
CASSPLGRSGANVLTF
TGTGCCAGCAGCCCGCTCGGTCGTTCTGGGGCCAACGTCCTGACTTTC
>TRBV9|TRBJ2-5|-|-
CASSVVSKRLQETQYF
TGTGCCAGCAGCGTAGTTAGCAAGAGACTCCAAGAGACCCAGTACTTC
>TRBV18|TRBJ2-7|TRBD2|-
CASSPVAGAYEQYF
TGTGCCAGCTCACCGGTAGCGGGAGCCTACGAGCAGTACTTC
>TRBV10-3|TRBJ2-2|-|-
CAISGQEGPGELFF
TGTGCCATCAGTGGGCAGGAGGGACCCGGGGAGCTGTTTTTT
>TRBV27|TRBJ2-4|-|-
CASREYTEAKNIQYF
TGTGCCAGCAGAGAGTACACGGAGGCCAAAAACATTCAGTACTTC
>TRBV28|TRBJ1-2|TRBD1|-
CASRKLTGTGYGYTF
TGTGCCAGCAGGAAGCTTACCGGGACAGGGTATGGCTACACCTTC
>TRBV7-2|TRBJ1-4|-|few
CASSETLGGFEKLFF
TGTGCCAGCAGCGAAACCCTAGGGGGTTTTGAAAAACTGTTTTTT
>TRBV9|TRBJ1-6|-|-
CASSVSGTQNSPLHF
TGTGCCAGCAGCGTAAGCGGGACGCAGAATTCACCCCTCCACTTT
>TRBV5-4|TRBJ2-1|TRBD2|-
CASSVAGGDEQFF
TGTGCCAGCAGCGTAGCGGGAGGGGATGAGCAGTTCTTC
>TRBV11-3|TRBJ2-2|-|-
CASSLRGIRTRVGELFF
TGTGCCAGCAGCTTACGAGGCATTAGGACGAGGGTCGGGGAGCTGTTTTTT
>TRBV18|TRBJ1-6|-|-
CASSPVSNSPLHF
TGTGCCAGCTCACCAGTCTCTAATTCACCCCTCCACTTT
>TRBV28|TRBJ1-3|-|-
CASSFSGTPGSGNTIYF
TGTGCCAGCAGTTTCTCCGGGACACCGGGCTCTGGAAACACCATATATTTT
>TRBV7-9|TRBJ2-4|-|-
CASSLFIAGAKNIQYF
TGTGCCAGCAGCTTATTTATCGCAGGGGCCAAAAACATTCAGTACTTC
>TRBV20-1|TRBJ1-1|-|-
CSAILPEAFF
TGCAGTGCTATACTACCTGAAGCTTTCTTT
>TRBV7-9|TRBJ2-2|-|-
CASSTQRSTGELFF
TGTGCCAGCAGCACCCAGAGGAGCACCGGGGAGCTGTTTTTT
>TRBV7-2|TRBJ2-1|-|-
CASSPGAPGPYNEQFF
TGTGCCAGCAGCCCAGGCGCCCCAGGCCCTTACAATGAGCAGTTCTTC
>TRBV19|TRBJ2-7|TRBD1|-
CASSGDRGSEQYF
TGTGCCAGTAGTGGGGACAGGGGATCCGAGCAGTACTTC
>TRBV4-1|TRBJ2-2|TRBD1|-
CASTRQGSDTGELFF
TGCGCCAGCACTAGACAGGGCTCGGACACCGGGGAGCTGTTTTTT
>TRBV7-2|TRBJ1-2|-|once
CASSLGQGYGYTF
TGTGCCAGCAGCTTAGGGCAGGGCTATGGCTACACCTTC
>TRBV7-9|TRBJ1-4|-|-
CASSSDLQGAPGEKLFF
TGTGCCAGCAGCTCGGATTTACAGGGAGCCCCCGGGGAAAAACTGTTTTTT
>TRBV19|TRBJ2-1|-|-
CASSIRGPNNEQFF
TGTGCCAGTAGTATTAGAGGGCCAAACAATGAGCAGTTCTTC
>TRBV18|TRBJ2-3|TRBD2|few
CASWTSETDTQYF
TGTGCCAGCTGGACTAGCGAAACAGATACGCAGTATTTT
>TRBV28|TRBJ2-1|-|-
CASRGAGDKDEQFF
TGTGCCAGCAGGGGGGCGGGAGATAAGGATGAGCAGTTCTTC
>TRBV6-1|TRBJ1-4|TRBD1|-
CASSDSVTGGGKLFF
TGTGCCAGCAGTGACTCAGTAACAGGGGGAGGCAAACTGTTTTTT
>TRBV7-9|TRBJ2-1|TRBD2|-
CSSSPPVKGTNNEQFF
TGTTCCAGCAGCCCTCCCGTGAAGGGGACTAACAATGAGCAGTTCTTC
>TRBV7-9|TRBJ2-1|TRBD2|-
CASSLSGGGSNEQFF
TGTGCCAGCAGCTTATCGGGAGGAGGTTCAAATGAGCAGTTCTTC
>TRBV7-9|TRBJ2-7|TRBD2|-
CASSFNRTSGKNEQYF
TGTGCCAGCAGTTTTAATAGGACTAGCGGGAAAAACGAGCAGTACTTC
>TRBV7-2|TRBJ1-5|-|-
CASRPGAGQPQHF
TGTGCCAGCAGGCCCGGGGCGGGGCAGCCCCAGCATTTT
>TRBV19|TRBJ2-2|-|-
CASIGSDWELFF
TGTGCCAGTATAGGGTCGGACTGGGAGCTGTTTTTT
>TRBV6-5|TRBJ2-2|-|few
CASTQGLAGELFF
TGTGCCAGCACGCAGGGGCTCGCCGGGGAGCTGTTTTTT
>TRBV7-9|TRBJ1-5|TRBD1|-
CSSSLAQQQGGQPQHF
TGTTCCAGCAGCTTAGCCCAACAACAGGGGGGTCAGCCCCAGCATTTT
>TRBV5-6|TRBJ2-1|-|-
CASSSTVVKEQFF
TGTGCCAGCAGCTCAACAGTGGTTAAGGAGCAGTTCTTC
>TRBV14|TRBJ1-1|-|-
CASSRSIQITEAFF
TGTGCCAGCAGCCGCTCAATACAAATTACTGAAGCTTTCTTT
>TRBV27|TRBJ2-7|-|-
CASSSYDRIYEQYF
TGTGCCAGCAGTTCCTACGACAGGATATACGAGCAGTACTTC
>TRBV10-1|TRBJ2-3|TRBD2|-
CASPTGTSGNLGYTQYF
TGCGCCAGCCCCACCGGGACTAGCGGGAACTTGGGGTATACGCAGTATTTT
>TRBV6-5|TRBJ1-6|-|-
CASSGNYSPLHF
TGTGCCAGCTCAGGGAATTATTCACCCCTCCACTTT
>TRBV5-6|TRBJ2-3|-|-
CASSNRVPLDTQYF
TGTGCCAGCAGCAACCGGGTCCCTTTGGATACGCAGTATTTT